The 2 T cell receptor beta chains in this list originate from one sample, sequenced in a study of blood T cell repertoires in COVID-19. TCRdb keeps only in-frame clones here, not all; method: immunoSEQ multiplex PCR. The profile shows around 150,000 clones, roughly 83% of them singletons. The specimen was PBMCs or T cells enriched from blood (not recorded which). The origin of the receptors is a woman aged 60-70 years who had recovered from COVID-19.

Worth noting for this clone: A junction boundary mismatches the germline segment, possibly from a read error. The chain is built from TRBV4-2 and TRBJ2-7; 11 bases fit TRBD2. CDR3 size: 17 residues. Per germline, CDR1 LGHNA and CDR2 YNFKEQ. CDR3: CASSKELAGAASYEQYF. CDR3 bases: TGTGCCAGCAGCAAAGAACTAGCGGGAGCCGCTTCCTACGAGCAGTACTTC.

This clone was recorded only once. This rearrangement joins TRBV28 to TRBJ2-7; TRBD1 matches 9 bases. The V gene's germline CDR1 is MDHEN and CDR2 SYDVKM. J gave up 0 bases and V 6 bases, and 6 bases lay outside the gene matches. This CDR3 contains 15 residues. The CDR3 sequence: CASSFPGQGSYEQYF. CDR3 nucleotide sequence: TGTGCCAGCAGCTTCCCGGGACAGGGCTCCTACGAGCAGTACTTC.